These T cell receptor beta chains were read from a single sample in a study of CD8 T cells in Susac syndrome. TCRdb reprocessed the immunoSEQ multiplex PCR reads via MiXCR and lists one record per CDR3 protein. The sample holds about 120,000 distinct CDR3 sequences, 85% to 95% seen once. Sequenced material: CD8+ T cells from PBMCs. Every receptor here comes from a human donor with Susac syndrome. Each CDR3 is given with its conserved first and last residue. A D gene is named only where the DNA matches it firmly. A clone size is listed for some rows: how often the clone was seen (once, few, many), or a class if it is expanded.

clone size: -
D gene: -
V gene: TRBV6-1
J gene: TRBJ1-2
CDR3 DNA: TGTGCCAGCAGGCCTACCTTCTCGGAACACTCGGTGGCCAACTATGGCTACACCTTC
CDR3 protein: CASRPTFSEHSVANYGYTF

clone size: -
D gene: TRBD2
V gene: TRBV7-9
J gene: TRBJ2-1
CDR3 DNA: TGTGCCAGCAGCCCACGGATTAGCGGGGGAGGCGATGAGCAGTTCTTC
CDR3 protein: CASSPRISGGGDEQFF

clone size: -
D gene: TRBD2
V gene: TRBV5-4
J gene: TRBJ2-5
CDR3 DNA: TGTGCCAGCAGCGTAACTAGCGGGGGGCCGGAGACCCAGTACTTC
CDR3 protein: CASSVTSGGPETQYF

clone size: -
D gene: -
V gene: TRBV18
J gene: TRBJ2-5
CDR3 DNA: TGTGCCAGCTCACCACCGCGGGACAATTATCAAGAGACCCAGTACTTC
CDR3 protein: CASSPPRDNYQETQYF

clone size: -
D gene: TRBD2
V gene: TRBV7-2
J gene: TRBJ2-1
CDR3 DNA: TGTGCCAGCAGCATACTTACTAGCGGGGGGCAGTTCTTC
CDR3 protein: CASSILTSGGQFF

clone size: -
D gene: -
V gene: TRBV5-1
J gene: TRBJ1-1
CDR3 DNA: TGCGCCAGCAGCTTGTTGGACACTGAAGCTTTCTTT
CDR3 protein: CASSLLDTEAFF

clone size: -
D gene: -
V gene: TRBV9
J gene: TRBJ2-1
CDR3 DNA: TGTGCCAGCAGCCCGGGGGCCCCCAGCTACAATGAGCAGTTCTTC
CDR3 protein: CASSPGAPSYNEQFF

clone size: few
D gene: TRBD1
V gene: TRBV6-5
J gene: TRBJ2-6
CDR3 DNA: TGTGCCAGCAGTTATACAGGGGCTACGGCTGACGTCCTGACTTTC
CDR3 protein: CASSYTGATADVLTF

clone size: once
D gene: -
V gene: TRBV20-1
J gene: TRBJ1-4
CDR3 DNA: TGCAGTGCTAGAGAAAAGGGGGAAACTAATGAAAAACTGTTTTTT
CDR3 protein: CSAREKGETNEKLFF

clone size: -
D gene: TRBD1
V gene: TRBV3-1
J gene: TRBJ2-1
CDR3 DNA: TGTGCCAGCAGCCAAGATCAGGGGGCGTACAATGAGCAGTTCTTC
CDR3 protein: CASSQDQGAYNEQFF

clone size: -
D gene: -
V gene: TRBV29-1
J gene: TRBJ1-5
CDR3 DNA: TGCAGCGTCCTAGCCGCAGATAGCAATCAGCCCCAGCATTTT
CDR3 protein: CSVLAADSNQPQHF

clone size: -
D gene: TRBD1
V gene: TRBV4-1
J gene: TRBJ1-2
CDR3 DNA: TGCGCCAGCAGCCATAATACAGGGGACTATGGCTACACCTTC
CDR3 protein: CASSHNTGDYGYTF

clone size: -
D gene: -
V gene: TRBV4-3
J gene: TRBJ2-1
CDR3 DNA: TGCGCCAGCAGCCAAGAAAGGGGCAGGGGATCGACTGAGCAGTTCTTC
CDR3 protein: CASSQERGRGSTEQFF

clone size: -
D gene: -
V gene: TRBV4-2
J gene: TRBJ2-3
CDR3 DNA: TGTGCCAGCAGCCAAGAGGACCGCACAGATACGCAGTATTTT
CDR3 protein: CASSQEDRTDTQYF

clone size: -
D gene: -
V gene: TRBV20-1
J gene: TRBJ1-5
CDR3 DNA: TGCAGTGCTAGAGAGGGTTGGGGGCTTGGCAATCAGCCCCAGCATTTT
CDR3 protein: CSAREGWGLGNQPQHF

clone size: -
D gene: TRBD2
V gene: TRBV9
J gene: TRBJ2-7
CDR3 DNA: TGTGCCAGCAGCGCAAGTGGACTAGCGGGGGGCTTCTACGAGCAGTACTTC
CDR3 protein: CASSASGLAGGFYEQYF

clone size: -
D gene: -
V gene: TRBV2
J gene: TRBJ2-1
CDR3 DNA: TGTGCCAGCAGCCACCAGTTCACCCAATACAATGAGCAGTTCTTC
CDR3 protein: CASSHQFTQYNEQFF

clone size: -
D gene: -
V gene: TRBV20-1
J gene: TRBJ1-1
CDR3 DNA: TGCAGTGCGGCCCCGGGCGCTGAAGCTTTCTTT
CDR3 protein: CSAAPGAEAFF

clone size: -
D gene: -
V gene: TRBV4-1
J gene: TRBJ1-5
CDR3 DNA: TGCGCCAGCAGCCAAGACAGCCAGGGCCCTAGGGGCAATCAGCCCCAGCATTTT
CDR3 protein: CASSQDSQGPRGNQPQHF

clone size: -
D gene: TRBD1
V gene: TRBV7-9
J gene: TRBJ1-2
CDR3 DNA: TGTGCCAGCAGCTTAGACGCAGGGGGCGCAAATGGCTACACCTTC
CDR3 protein: CASSLDAGGANGYTF

clone size: -
D gene: TRBD2
V gene: TRBV13
J gene: TRBJ2-7
CDR3 DNA: TGTGCCAGCAGCTCGGGGACTAGCGGGGAGTCCTACGAGCAGTACTTC
CDR3 protein: CASSSGTSGESYEQYF

clone size: -
D gene: -
V gene: TRBV5-1
J gene: TRBJ1-1
CDR3 DNA: TGCGCCAGCAGCCTGTCGGACAGTCTGAACACTGAAGCTTTCTTT
CDR3 protein: CASSLSDSLNTEAFF

clone size: -
D gene: -
V gene: TRBV5-4
J gene: TRBJ2-5
CDR3 DNA: TGTGCCAGCAGCTTCTTCTCCGGGGAGGAGACCCAGTACTTC
CDR3 protein: CASSFFSGEETQYF

clone size: -
D gene: TRBD2
V gene: TRBV12-3/TRBV12-4
J gene: TRBJ2-1
CDR3 DNA: TGTGCCAGCAGTTTAGCGGGACTAGCGGGGGCCGTGGGGCAGTTCTTC
CDR3 protein: CASSLAGLAGAVGQFF

clone size: -
D gene: TRBD2
V gene: TRBV29-1
J gene: TRBJ2-7
CDR3 DNA: TGCAGCGTTGAATTCACAGCGGGGGACGAGCAGTACTTC
CDR3 protein: CSVEFTAGDEQYF

clone size: -
D gene: -
V gene: TRBV25-1
J gene: TRBJ2-3
CDR3 DNA: TGTGCCAGCAGTGAGGGCGGGGACTTGCAGTATTTT
CDR3 protein: CASSEGGDLQYF

clone size: -
D gene: -
V gene: TRBV18
J gene: TRBJ2-7
CDR3 DNA: TGTGCCAGCTCACCACCCGACAACTACGAGCAGTACTTC
CDR3 protein: CASSPPDNYEQYF

clone size: -
D gene: -
V gene: TRBV12-3/TRBV12-4
J gene: TRBJ1-2
CDR3 DNA: TGTGCCAGCAGCATCGGGGTTAACTATGGCTACACCTTC
CDR3 protein: CASSIGVNYGYTF

clone size: -
D gene: -
V gene: TRBV12-3/TRBV12-4
J gene: TRBJ2-7
CDR3 DNA: TGTGCCAGCAGTTTAGTAGGTGGTCAGGCGTTCGAGCAGTACTTC
CDR3 protein: CASSLVGGQAFEQYF

clone size: -
D gene: TRBD1
V gene: TRBV4-3
J gene: TRBJ2-7
CDR3 DNA: TGCGCCAGCAGCCCGGGGACAGGGGAGTTCGAGCAGTACTTC
CDR3 protein: CASSPGTGEFEQYF

clone size: once
D gene: -
V gene: TRBV19
J gene: TRBJ1-5
CDR3 DNA: TGTGCCAGTAGTCCTGCGCGTAATCAGCCCCAGCATTTT
CDR3 protein: CASSPARNQPQHF